This is a list of T cell receptor beta chains from one sample in a study of T cell repertoires in cytomegalovirus infection. TCRdb used MiXCR to reprocess the reads, holding one entry per CDR3 protein. The sample includes some 450,000 distinct CDR3 sequences, 25% to 40% of them seen just once. The sample comprised PBMCs. Receptors originate from a human donor in good health (CMV status not recorded). Some clones in this sample may be carry-over from other donors' samples. Both conserved end residues are part of each CDR3. A D gene is named only where the DNA matches it firmly.

D gene,V gene,J gene,CDR3 protein
.,TRBV28,TRBJ2-7,CASSSGLYYEQYF
TRBD2,TRBV4-1,TRBJ2-7,CASIPTVLAGAPYEQYF
TRBD1,TRBV7-9,TRBJ1-2,CASSSVRDSYYGYTF
.,TRBV6-6,TRBJ1-5,CASGRQSTAIQPQHF
TRBD2,TRBV13,TRBJ2-5,CASSFLGGEGQETQYF
TRBD1,TRBV19,TRBJ2-3,CASSATGADTQYF
TRBD1,TRBV19,TRBJ1-1,CASTVLAGQGGTEAFF
.,TRBV7-9,TRBJ2-4,CASSDFGDPRGKNIQYF
.,TRBV12-3/TRBV12-4,TRBJ1-6,CASSLTRTGFRSYNSPLHF
.,TRBV7-2,TRBJ2-5,CASSLAEETQYF
.,TRBV11-2,TRBJ1-6,CASSLDSYNSPLHF
TRBD1,TRBV7-9,TRBJ2-5,CASSSTPGTEETQYF
TRBD1,TRBV4-2,TRBJ1-2,CASSQAGTGDNYGYTF
.,TRBV5-1,TRBJ1-1,CASTNHRDTEAFF
.,TRBV20-1,TRBJ1-1,CSAVVIWGRNTEAFF
.,TRBV7-2,TRBJ2-1,CASSSAGSYNEQFF
.,TRBV4-2,TRBJ1-6,CASSQDNNSPLHF
.,TRBV28,TRBJ1-5,CASSSGRKGNQPQHF
.,TRBV6-2/TRBV6-3,TRBJ1-6,CASSDPANSPLHF
.,TRBV7-6,TRBJ2-3,CASSLLEDTQYF
.,TRBV6-5,TRBJ2-7,CASSLETGWEQYF
.,TRBV11-2,TRBJ1-2,CASSGVRTWGGYTF
.,TRBV7-8,TRBJ2-5,CASSYDLQETQYF
TRBD1,TRBV4-3,TRBJ1-1,CASSRGQQTEAFF
TRBD1,TRBV10-3,TRBJ2-7,CAISDPGQVSYEQYF
TRBD1,TRBV20-1,TRBJ1-6,CSARRTGPLYNSPLHF
.,TRBV10-3,TRBJ2-7,CAISRDTLYEQYF
TRBD2,TRBV7-2,TRBJ2-7,CASSPPGLAKHEQYF
.,TRBV7-6,TRBJ2-2,CASSLAVPGNTGELFF
TRBD1,TRBV3-1,TRBJ1-2,CASSHDRGSYGYTF
TRBD1,TRBV7-6,TRBJ1-1,CASSTRTGTNTEAFF
.,TRBV7-6,TRBJ1-2,CASTPKEGVGSYTF
.,TRBV12-3/TRBV12-4,TRBJ1-4,CASSFGRGHEKLFF
TRBD1,TRBV18,TRBJ1-6,CASSPPTGGLLPPLHF
TRBD2,TRBV20-1,TRBJ2-5,CSARGLAGAQETQYF
.,TRBV7-6,TRBJ2-2,CASVGPGYAGELFF
.,TRBV10-3,TRBJ1-1,CAISGTVNTEAFF
.,TRBV7-2,TRBJ1-5,CASSLARGIDQPQHF
.,TRBV5-1,TRBJ1-2,CASSLGAGDDGYTF
TRBD1,TRBV15,TRBJ1-1,CATSRRDRVDTEAFF
TRBD1,TRBV4-1,TRBJ1-1,CASSQEVRDRTEAFF
TRBD1,TRBV5-1,TRBJ2-3,CASSQDGQATDTQYF
.,TRBV12-3/TRBV12-4,TRBJ2-7,CASSSAGLSEQYF
.,TRBV29-1,TRBJ2-1,CSVNGGPEGDEQFF
.,TRBV12-3/TRBV12-4,TRBJ1-1,CASSFRGARTEAFF
.,TRBV14,TRBJ2-5,CASSQGYQETQYF
.,TRBV20-1,TRBJ1-1,CSAREKYGDTEAFF
.,TRBV5-4,TRBJ1-1,CASSPLHSTEAFF
TRBD2,TRBV12-3/TRBV12-4,TRBJ2-3,CASTWGGDSDTQYF
.,TRBV6-8,TRBJ2-5,CASSKGTELQETQYF
.,TRBV7-9,TRBJ1-1,CASSSTDRYQASAFF
.,TRBV5-1,TRBJ2-6,CASSLVSGVGANVLTF
TRBD1,TRBV12-3/TRBV12-4,TRBJ1-3,CASSFEGWTGAGNTIYF
TRBD2,TRBV29-1,TRBJ2-1,CSGLAGGPYSYNEQFF
.,TRBV15,TRBJ1-6,CATSREFRGMGSPLHF